The clone carrying this T cell receptor beta chain has more than one count but fewer than ten. Its antigen remains unknown. What was amplified from RNA transcripts were TCR beta CDR3 regions. A first-round RT-PCR of the TCR CDR3 used the HTBI primer set. One entry per CDR3 protein, called by TCRdb with MiXCR from the multiplex PCR reads. The repertoire includes hundreds of thousands of distinct CDR3 sequences, roughly 15% of them detected once, and around 30% sits in the top ten. This sample was taken from a study of T cells in Graves' hyperthyroidism and ophthalmopathy. Study-level results: Researchers found most expanded thyroid clonotypes above 0.001 in blood as well.

V was pared by 6 bases and J by 2 bases, with 6 bases of the junction left unmatched. The CDR3 loop spans 14 amino acids. Uncontrolled infection, other autoimmune disease, pregnancy or lactation led to exclusion. Diagnosis rested on symptoms, serum thyroxine and TRAb, thyroid ultrasound, and orbital computed tomography. This receptor was taken from a woman aged 18-35 years with Graves' ophthalmopathy. Sequenced input: blood. This chain connects TRBV12-3 or TRBV12-4 to TRBJ1-2, with 7 bases aligning to TRBD1. This chain's CDR3 is CASSYDRVNYGYTF. The CDR3 nucleotides read TGTGCCAGCAGCTACGACAGGGTGAACTATGGCTACACCTTC.